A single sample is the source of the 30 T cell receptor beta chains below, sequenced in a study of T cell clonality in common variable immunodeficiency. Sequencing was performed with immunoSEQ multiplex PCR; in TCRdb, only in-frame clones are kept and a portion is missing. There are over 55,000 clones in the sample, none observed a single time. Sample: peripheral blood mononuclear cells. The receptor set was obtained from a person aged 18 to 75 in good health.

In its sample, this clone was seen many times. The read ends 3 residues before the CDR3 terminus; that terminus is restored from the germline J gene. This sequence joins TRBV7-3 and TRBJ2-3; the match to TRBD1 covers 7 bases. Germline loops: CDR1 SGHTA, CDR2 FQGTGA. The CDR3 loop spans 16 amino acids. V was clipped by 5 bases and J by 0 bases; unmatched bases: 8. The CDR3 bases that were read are TGTGCCAGCAGCGCCTCGGACAGGCTGAGCACAGATACG. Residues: CASSASDRLSTDT. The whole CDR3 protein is CASSASDRLSTDTQYF.

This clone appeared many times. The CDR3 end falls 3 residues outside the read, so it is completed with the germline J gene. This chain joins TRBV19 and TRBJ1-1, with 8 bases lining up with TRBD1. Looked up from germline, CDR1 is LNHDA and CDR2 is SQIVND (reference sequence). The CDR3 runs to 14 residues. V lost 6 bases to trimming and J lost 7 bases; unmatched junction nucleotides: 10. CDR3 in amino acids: CASSNSQGAFEAFF. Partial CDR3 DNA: TGTGCCAGTAGCAACTCCCAGGGGGCGTTTGAA.

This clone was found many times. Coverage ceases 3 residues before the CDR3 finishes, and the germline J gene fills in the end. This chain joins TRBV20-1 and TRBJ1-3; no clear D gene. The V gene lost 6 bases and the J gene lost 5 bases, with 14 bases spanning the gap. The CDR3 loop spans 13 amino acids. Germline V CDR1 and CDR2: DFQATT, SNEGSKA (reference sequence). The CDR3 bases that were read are TGCAGTGCGCGGGAGCTTTTACGAAACACC. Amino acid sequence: CSARELLRNT. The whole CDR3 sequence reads CSARELLRNTIYF.

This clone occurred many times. The CDR3 loop is CASSSSRVERISYEQYF. The covered CDR3 bases are TGTGCCAGCAGTTCCTCCCGGGTGGAGAGGATTTCCTACGAG. The V and J genes are TRBV6-2 or TRBV6-3 and TRBJ2-7; D gene uncertain. With the read ending 3 residues before the CDR3 end, the germline J gene is used to fill in that end. Germline V gene lookup returns CDR1 MNHEY and CDR2 SVGEGT. The CDR3 totals 17 residues. V was pared by 4 bases and J by 1 base, with 20 bases between.

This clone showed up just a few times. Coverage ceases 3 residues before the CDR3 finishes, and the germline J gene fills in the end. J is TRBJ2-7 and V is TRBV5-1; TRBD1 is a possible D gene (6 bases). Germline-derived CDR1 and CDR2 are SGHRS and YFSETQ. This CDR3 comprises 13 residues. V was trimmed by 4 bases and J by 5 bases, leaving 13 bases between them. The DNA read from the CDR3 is TGCGCCAGCAGCGAGGTTGGGGGCCACGAG. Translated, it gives CASSEVGGHE. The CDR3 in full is CASSEVGGHEQYF.

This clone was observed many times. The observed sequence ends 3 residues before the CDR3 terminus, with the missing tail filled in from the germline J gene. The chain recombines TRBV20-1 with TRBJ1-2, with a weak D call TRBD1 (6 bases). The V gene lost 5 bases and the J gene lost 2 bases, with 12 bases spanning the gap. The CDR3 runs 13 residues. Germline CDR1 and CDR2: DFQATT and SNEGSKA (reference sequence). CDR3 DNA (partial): TGCAGTGCTGGGGACACTCCGAACTATGGC. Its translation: CSAGDTPNYG. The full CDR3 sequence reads CSAGDTPNYGYTF.

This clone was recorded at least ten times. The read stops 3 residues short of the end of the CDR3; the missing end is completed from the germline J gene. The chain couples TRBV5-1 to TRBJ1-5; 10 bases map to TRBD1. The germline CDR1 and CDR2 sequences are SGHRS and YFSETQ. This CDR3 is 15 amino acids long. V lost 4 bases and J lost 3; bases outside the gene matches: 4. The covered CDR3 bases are TGCGCCAGCAGCCTAGGACAGGGGGTCAATCAGCCC. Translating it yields CASSLGQGVNQP. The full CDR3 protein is CASSLGQGVNQPQHF.

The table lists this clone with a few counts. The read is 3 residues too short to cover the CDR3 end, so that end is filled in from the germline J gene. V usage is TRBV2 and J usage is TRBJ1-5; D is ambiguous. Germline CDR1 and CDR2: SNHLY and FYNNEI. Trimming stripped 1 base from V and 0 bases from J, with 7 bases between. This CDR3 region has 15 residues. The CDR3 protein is CASSEGYFSNQPQHF. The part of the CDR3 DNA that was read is TGTGCCAGCAGTGAAGGGTACTTTAGCAATCAGCCC. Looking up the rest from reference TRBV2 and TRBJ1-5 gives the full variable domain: EPEVTQTPSHQVTQMGQEVILRCVPISNHLYFYWYRQILGQKVEFLVSFYNNEISEKSEIFDDQFSVERPDGSNFTLKIRSTKLEDSAMYFCASSEGYFSNQPQHFGDGTRLSIL.

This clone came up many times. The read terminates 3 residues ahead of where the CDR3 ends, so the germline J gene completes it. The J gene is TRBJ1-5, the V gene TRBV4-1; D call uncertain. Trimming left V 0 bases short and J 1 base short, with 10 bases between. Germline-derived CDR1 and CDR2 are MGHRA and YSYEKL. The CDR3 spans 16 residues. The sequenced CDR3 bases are TGCGCCAGCAGCCAAGACTACGGACTGAGCAATCAGCCC. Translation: CASSQDYGLSNQP. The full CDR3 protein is CASSQDYGLSNQPQHF.

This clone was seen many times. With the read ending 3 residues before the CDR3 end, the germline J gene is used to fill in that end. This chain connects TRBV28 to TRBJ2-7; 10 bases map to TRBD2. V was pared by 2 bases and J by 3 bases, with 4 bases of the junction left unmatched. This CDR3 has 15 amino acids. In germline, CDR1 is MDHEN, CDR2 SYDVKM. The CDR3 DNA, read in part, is TGTGCCAGCAGTTTACTGCCTAGCGGGAGCTACGAG. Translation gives CASSLLPSGSYE. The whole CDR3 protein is CASSLLPSGSYEQYF.

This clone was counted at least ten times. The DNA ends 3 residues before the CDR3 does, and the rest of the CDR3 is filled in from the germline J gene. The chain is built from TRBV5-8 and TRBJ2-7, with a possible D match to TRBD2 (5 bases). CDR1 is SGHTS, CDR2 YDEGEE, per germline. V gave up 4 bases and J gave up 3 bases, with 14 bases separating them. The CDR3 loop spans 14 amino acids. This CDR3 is CASSRGGGFYEQYF. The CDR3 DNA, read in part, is TGTGCCAGCAGCCGGGGTGGTGGCTTCTACGAG. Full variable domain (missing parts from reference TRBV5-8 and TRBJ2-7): EAGVTQSPTHLIKTRGQQATLRCSPISGHTSVYWYQQALGLGLQFLLWYDEGEERNRGNFPPRFSGRQFPNYSSELNVNALELEDSALYLCASSRGGGFYEQYFGPGTRLTVT.

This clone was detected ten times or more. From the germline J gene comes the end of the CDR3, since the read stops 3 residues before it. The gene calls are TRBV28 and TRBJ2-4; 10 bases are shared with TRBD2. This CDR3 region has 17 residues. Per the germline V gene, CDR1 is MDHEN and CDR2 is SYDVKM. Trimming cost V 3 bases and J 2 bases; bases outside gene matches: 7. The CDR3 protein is CASSFLAGDLTKNIQYF. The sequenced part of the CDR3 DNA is TGTGCCAGCAGTTTTCTAGCGGGAGATCTTACCAAAAACATT.

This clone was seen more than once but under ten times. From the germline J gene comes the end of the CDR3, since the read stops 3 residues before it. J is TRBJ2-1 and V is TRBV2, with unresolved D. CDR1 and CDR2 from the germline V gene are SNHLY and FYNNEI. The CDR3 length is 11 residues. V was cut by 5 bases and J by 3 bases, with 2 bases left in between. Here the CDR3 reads CASSYYNEQFF. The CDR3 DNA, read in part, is TGTGCCAGCAGTTACTACAATGAG.

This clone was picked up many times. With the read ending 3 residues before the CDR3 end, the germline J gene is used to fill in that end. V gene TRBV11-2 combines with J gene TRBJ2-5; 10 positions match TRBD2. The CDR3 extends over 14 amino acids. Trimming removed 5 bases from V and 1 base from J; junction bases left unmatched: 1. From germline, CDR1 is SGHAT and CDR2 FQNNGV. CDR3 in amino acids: CASSRTSGQETQYF. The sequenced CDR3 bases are TGTGCCAGCAGCCGGACTAGCGGCCAAGAGACC.

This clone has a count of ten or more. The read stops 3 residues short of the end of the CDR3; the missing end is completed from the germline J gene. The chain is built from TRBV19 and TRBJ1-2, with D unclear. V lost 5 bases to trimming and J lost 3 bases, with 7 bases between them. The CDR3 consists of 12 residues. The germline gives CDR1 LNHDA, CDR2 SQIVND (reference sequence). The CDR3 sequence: CASSLPYYGYTF. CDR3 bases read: TGTGCCAGTAGTCTCCCCTACTATGGC. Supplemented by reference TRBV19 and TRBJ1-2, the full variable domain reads DGGITQSPKYLFRKEGQNVTLSCEQNLNHDAMYWYRQDPGQGLRLIYYSQIVNDFQKGDIAEGYSVSREKKESFPLTVTSAQKNPTAFYLCASSLPYYGYTFGSGTRLTVV.

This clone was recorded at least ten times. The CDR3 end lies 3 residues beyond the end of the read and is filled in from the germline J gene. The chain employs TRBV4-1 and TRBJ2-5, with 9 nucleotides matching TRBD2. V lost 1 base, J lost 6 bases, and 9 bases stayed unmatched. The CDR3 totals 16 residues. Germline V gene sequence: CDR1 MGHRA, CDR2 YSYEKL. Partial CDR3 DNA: TGCGCCAGCAGCCAAGTTGGTAGCGGGAGTGGGAAGACC. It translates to CASSQVGSGSGKT. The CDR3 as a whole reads CASSQVGSGSGKTQYF.

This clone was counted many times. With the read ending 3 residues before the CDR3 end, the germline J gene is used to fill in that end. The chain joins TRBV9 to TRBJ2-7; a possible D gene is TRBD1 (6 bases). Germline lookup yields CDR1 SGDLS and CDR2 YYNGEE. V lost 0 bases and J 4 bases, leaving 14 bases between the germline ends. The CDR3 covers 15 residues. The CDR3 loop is CASSVADRPWYEQYF. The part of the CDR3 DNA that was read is TGTGCCAGCAGCGTAGCCGACAGGCCCTGGTACGAG.

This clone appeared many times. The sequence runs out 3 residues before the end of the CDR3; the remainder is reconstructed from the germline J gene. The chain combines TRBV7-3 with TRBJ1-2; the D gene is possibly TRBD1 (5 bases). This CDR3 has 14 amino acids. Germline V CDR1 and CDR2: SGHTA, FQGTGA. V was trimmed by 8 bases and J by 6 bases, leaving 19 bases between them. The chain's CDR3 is CASGQGHGGDGYTF. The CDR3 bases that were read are TGTGCCAGCGGCCAAGGACACGGGGGGGATGGC. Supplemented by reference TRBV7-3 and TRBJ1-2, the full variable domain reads GAGVSQTPSNKVTEKGKYVELRCDPISGHTALYWYRQSLGQGPEFLIYFQGTGAADDSGLPNDRFFAVRPEGSVSTLKIQRTERGDSAVYLCASGQGHGGDGYTFGSGTRLTVV.

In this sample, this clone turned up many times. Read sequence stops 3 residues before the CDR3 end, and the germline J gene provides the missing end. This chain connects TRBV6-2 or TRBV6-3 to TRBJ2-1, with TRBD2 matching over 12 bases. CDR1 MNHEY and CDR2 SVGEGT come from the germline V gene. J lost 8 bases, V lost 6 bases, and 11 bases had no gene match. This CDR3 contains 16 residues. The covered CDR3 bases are TGTGCCAGCAGACGACTAGCGGGAGACCCAATATATGAG. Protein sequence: CASRRLAGDPIYE. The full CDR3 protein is CASRRLAGDPIYEQFF.

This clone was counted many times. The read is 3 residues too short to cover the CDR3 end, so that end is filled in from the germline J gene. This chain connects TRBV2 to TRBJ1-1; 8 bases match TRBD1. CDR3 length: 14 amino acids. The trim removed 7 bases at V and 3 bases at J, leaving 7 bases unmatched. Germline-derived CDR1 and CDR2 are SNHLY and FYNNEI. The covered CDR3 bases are TGTGCCAGCAACCGACAGGGGACTGACACTGAA. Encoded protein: CASNRQGTDTE. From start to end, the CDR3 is CASNRQGTDTEAFF.

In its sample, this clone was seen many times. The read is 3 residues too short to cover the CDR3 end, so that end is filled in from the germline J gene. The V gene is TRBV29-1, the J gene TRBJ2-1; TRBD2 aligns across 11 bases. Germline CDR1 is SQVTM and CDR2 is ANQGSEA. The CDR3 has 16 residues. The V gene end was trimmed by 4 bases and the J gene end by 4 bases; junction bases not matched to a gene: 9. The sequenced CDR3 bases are TGCAGCGTTGTTTTAGCGGGAGGGTTTCGTTACAATGAG. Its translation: CSVVLAGGFRYNE. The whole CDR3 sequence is CSVVLAGGFRYNEQFF.

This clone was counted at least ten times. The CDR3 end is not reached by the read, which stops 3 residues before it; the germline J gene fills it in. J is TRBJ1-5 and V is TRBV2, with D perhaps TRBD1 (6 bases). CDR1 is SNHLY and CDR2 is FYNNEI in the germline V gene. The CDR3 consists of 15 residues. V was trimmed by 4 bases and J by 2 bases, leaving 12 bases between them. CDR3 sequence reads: CASSAGGGGNQPQHF. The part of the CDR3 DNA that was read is TGTGCCAGCAGTGCCGGAGGGGGGGGCAATCAGCCC. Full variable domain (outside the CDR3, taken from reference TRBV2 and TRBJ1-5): EPEVTQTPSHQVTQMGQEVILRCVPISNHLYFYWYRQILGQKVEFLVSFYNNEISEKSEIFDDQFSVERPDGSNFTLKIRSTKLEDSAMYFCASSAGGGGNQPQHFGDGTRLSIL.

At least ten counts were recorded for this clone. CDR3 DNA (partial): TGCAGTGCGCAGGCAACGGCGTACCGAAGCACAGATACG. Amino acids: CSAQATAYRSTDT. The full CDR3 protein is CSAQATAYRSTDTQYF. The genes are TRBV20-1 and TRBJ2-3; D is unclear. The sequenced fragment ends 3 residues before the CDR3 boundary, so the rest is inferred from the germline J gene. Per the germline V gene, CDR1 is DFQATT and CDR2 is SNEGSKA (reference sequence). V lost 6 bases and J 0 bases, leaving 19 bases between the germline ends. CDR3 size: 16 residues.

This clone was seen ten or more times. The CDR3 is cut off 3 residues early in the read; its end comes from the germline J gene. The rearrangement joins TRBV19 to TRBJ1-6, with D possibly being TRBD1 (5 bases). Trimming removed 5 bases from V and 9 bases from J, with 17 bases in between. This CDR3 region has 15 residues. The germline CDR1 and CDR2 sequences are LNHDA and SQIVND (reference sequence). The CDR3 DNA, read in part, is TGTGCCAGTAGTCGAAAGGACAAGTGGGGTTCACCC. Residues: CASSRKDKWGSP. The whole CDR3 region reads CASSRKDKWGSPLHF.

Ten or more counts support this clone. CDR3: CASSLGGLGADTQYF. The sequenced part of the CDR3 DNA is TGTGCCAGCAGCTTAGGAGGGCTCGGCGCAGATACG. This rearrangement joins TRBV7-2 to TRBJ2-3; tentatively, D is TRBD2 (5 bases). With the read ending 3 residues before the CDR3 end, the germline J gene is used to fill in that end. CDR1 is SGHTA, CDR2 FQGNSA, per germline. CDR3 length: 15 residues. The V end was cut by 1 base, the J end by 4 bases, with 12 bases between.

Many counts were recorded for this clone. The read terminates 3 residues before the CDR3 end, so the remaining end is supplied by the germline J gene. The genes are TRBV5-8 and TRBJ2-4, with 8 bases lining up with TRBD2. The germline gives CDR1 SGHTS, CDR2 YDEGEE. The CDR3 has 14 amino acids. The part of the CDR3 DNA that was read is TGTGCCAGCAGCCGTTCCGGGGGGGCTTCAGTT. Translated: CASSRSGGASV. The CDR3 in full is CASSRSGGASVQYF.

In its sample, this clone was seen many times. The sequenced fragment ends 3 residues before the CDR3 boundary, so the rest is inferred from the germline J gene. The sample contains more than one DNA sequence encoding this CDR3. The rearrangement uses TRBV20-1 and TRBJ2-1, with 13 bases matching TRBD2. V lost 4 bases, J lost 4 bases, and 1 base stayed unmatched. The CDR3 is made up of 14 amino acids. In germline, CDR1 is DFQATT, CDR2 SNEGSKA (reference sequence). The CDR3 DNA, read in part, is TGCAGTGCTACGGGACTAGCGGGGTACAATGAG. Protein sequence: CSATGLAGYNE. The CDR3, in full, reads CSATGLAGYNEQFF.

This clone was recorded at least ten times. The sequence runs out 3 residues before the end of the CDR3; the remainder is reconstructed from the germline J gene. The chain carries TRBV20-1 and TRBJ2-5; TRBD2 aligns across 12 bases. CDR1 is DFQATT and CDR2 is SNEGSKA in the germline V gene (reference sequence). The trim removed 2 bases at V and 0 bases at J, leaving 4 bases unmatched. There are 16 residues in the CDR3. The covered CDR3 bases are TGCAGTGCTAGATCGCTAGCGGGAGGGAACCAAGAGACC. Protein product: CSARSLAGGNQET. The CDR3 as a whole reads CSARSLAGGNQETQYF.

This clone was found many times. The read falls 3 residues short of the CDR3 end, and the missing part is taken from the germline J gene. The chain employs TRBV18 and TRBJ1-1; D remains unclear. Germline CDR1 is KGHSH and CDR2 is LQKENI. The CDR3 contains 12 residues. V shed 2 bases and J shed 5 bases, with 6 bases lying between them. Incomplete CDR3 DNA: TGTGCCAGCTCACCAGCGGTGACTGAA. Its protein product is CASSPAVTE. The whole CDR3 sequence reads CASSPAVTEAFF. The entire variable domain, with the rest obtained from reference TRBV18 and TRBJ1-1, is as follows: NAGVMQNPRHLVRRRGQEARLRCSPMKGHSHVYWYRQLPEEGLKFMVYLQKENIIDESGMPKERFSAEFPKEGPSILRIQQVVRGDSAAYFCASSPAVTEAFFGQGTRLTVV.

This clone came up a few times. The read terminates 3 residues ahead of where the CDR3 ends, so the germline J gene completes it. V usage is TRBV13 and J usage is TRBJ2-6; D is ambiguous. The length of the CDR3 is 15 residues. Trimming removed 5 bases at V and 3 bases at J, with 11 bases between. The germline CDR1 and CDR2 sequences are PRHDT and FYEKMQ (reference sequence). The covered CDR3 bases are TGTGCCAGCAGCACGCGGCTTTTTGGGGCCAACGTC. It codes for CASSTRLFGANV. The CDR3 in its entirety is CASSTRLFGANVLTF.